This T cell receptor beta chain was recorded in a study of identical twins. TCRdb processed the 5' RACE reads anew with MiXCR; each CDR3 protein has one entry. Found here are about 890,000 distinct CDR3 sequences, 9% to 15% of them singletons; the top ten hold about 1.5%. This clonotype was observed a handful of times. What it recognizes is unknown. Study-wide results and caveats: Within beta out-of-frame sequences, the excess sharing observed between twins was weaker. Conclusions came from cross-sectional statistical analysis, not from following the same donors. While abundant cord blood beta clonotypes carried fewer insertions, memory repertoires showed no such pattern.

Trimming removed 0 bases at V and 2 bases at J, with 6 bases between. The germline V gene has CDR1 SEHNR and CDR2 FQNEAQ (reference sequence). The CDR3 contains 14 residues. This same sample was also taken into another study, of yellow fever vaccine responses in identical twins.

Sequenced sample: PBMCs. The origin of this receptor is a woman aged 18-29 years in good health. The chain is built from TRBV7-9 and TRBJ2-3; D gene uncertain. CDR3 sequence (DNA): TGTGCCAGCAGCTTAGCAGTGAACACAGATACGCAGTATTTT. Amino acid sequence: CASSLAVNTDTQYF.